The present entry profiles one TCR beta chain with its context. This entry comes from a study of blood T cell repertoires in COVID-19. Looking at the study overall: PBMCs, B-cell-depleted T cells, or T cells were the source of the cDNA or gDNA that made up the material.

V shed 4 bases and J 10 bases; nucleotides not matched to a gene: 4. This CDR3 comprises 12 residues. CDR1 and CDR2 from the germline V gene are ENHRY and SYGVKD. Data came from immunoSEQ multiplex PCR; TCRdb stores just in-frame clones and leaves some out. The sample carries about 160,000 clones, around 85% recorded once. The rearrangement uses TRBV10-3 and TRBJ2-1, with 7 bases that match TRBD1. Source material: peripheral blood. The receptor was derived from an elderly man with COVID-19, enrolled during active disease. For the CDR3, the DNA is TGTGCCATCAGTGCTCGGGACAGCGAGCAGTTCTTC. It yields the protein CAISARDSEQFF.